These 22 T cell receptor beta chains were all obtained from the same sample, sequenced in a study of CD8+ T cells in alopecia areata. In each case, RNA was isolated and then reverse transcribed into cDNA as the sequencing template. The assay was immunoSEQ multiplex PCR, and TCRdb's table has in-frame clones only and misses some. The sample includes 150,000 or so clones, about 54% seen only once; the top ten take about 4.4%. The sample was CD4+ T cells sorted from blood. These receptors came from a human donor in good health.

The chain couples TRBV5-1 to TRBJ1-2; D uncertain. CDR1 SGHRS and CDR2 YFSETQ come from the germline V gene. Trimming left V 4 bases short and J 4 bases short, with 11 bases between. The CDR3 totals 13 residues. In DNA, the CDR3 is TGCGCCAGCAGCCCCCGGACTCGCTATGGCTACACCTTC. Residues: CASSPRTRYGYTF.

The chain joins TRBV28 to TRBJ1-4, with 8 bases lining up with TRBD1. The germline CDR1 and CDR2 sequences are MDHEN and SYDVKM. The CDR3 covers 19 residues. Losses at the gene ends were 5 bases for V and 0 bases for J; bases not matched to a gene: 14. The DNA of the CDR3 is TGTGCCAGCAGTCCCTGGACAGGGTGGGGAAAGGCAACTAATGAAAAACTGTTTTTT. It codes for CASSPWTGWGKATNEKLFF. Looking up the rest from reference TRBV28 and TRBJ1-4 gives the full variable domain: DVKVTQSSRYLVKRTGEKVFLECVQDMDHENMFWYRQDPGLGLRLIYFSYDVKMKEKGDIPEGYSVSREKKERFSLILESASTNQTSMYLCASSPWTGWGKATNEKLFFGSGTQLSVL.

The CDR3, as DNA: TGTGCCAGCAGTTTGAGACTAGCGGAGTTGGAGCAGTACTTC. Amino acid sequence: CASSLRLAELEQYF. The genes are TRBV28 and TRBJ2-7, with 9 bases aligning to TRBD2. This CDR3 is built from 14 residues. With 3 bases clipped from V and 7 bases from J, the junction kept 7 bases outside the gene matches. In germline, CDR1 is MDHEN, CDR2 SYDVKM. Based on the CDR3 plus reference TRBV28 and TRBJ2-7, the full variable domain is DVKVTQSSRYLVKRTGEKVFLECVQDMDHENMFWYRQDPGLGLRLIYFSYDVKMKEKGDIPEGYSVSREKKERFSLILESASTNQTSMYLCASSLRLAELEQYFGPGTRLTVT.

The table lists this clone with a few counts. This chain's CDR3 is CSARGESGNTIYF. CDR3 DNA: TGCAGCGCCCGAGGGGAATCTGGAAACACCATATATTTT. V and J are TRBV29-1 and TRBJ1-3; D may be TRBD1 (5 bases). The germline V gene encodes CDR1 SQVTM and CDR2 ANQGSEA. Trimming left V 7 bases short and J 1 base short, with 11 bases between. The CDR3 covers 13 residues.

DNA for the CDR3: TGTGCCAGTAGTATCTTCGGTCTGACCTACAATGAGCAGTTCTTC. It is translated as CASSIFGLTYNEQFF. J is TRBJ2-1 and V is TRBV19; D not resolved. Germline V CDR1 and CDR2: LNHDA, SQIVND (reference sequence). This CDR3 contains 15 residues. V was trimmed by 3 bases and J by 2 bases, leaving 11 bases between them.

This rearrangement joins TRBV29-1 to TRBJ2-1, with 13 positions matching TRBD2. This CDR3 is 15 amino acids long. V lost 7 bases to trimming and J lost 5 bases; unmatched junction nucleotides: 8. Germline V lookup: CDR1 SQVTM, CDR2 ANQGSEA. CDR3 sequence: CSATTGTSGDNEQFF. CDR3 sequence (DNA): TGCAGCGCCACCACCGGGACTAGCGGGGACAATGAGCAGTTCTTC.

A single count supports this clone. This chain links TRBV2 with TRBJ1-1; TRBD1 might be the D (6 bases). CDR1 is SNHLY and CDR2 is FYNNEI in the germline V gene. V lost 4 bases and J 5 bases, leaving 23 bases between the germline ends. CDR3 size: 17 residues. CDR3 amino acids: CASSGLLRRTVQTEAFF. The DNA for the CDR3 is TGTGCCAGCAGTGGACTTTTACGAAGGACAGTCCAAACTGAAGCTTTCTTT.

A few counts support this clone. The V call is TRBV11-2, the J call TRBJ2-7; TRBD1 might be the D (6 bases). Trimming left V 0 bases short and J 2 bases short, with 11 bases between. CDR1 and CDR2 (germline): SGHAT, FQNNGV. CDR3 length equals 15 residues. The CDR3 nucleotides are TGTGCCAGCAGCTTAGAAACAGGGCGAACCTACGAGCAGTACTTC. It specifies CASSLETGRTYEQYF.

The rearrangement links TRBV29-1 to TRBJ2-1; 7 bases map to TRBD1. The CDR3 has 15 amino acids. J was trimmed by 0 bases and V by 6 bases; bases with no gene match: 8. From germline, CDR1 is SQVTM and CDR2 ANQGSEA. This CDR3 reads CSVALAGGSYNEQFF. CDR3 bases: TGCAGCGTCGCCCTGGCAGGGGGCTCCTACAATGAGCAGTTCTTC.

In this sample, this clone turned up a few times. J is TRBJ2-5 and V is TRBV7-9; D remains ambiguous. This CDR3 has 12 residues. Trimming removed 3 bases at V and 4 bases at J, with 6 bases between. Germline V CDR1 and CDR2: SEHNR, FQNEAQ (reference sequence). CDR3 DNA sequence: TGTGCCAGCAGCTTCAATGGAGAGACCCAGTACTTC. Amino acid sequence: CASSFNGETQYF.

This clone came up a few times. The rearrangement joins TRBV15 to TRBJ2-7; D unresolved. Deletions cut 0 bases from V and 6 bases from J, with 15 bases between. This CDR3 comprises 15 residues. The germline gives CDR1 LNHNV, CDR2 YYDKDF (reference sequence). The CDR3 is CATSRESVGVSEQYF. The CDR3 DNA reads TGTGCCACCAGCAGAGAAAGCGTTGGGGTATCCGAGCAGTACTTC.

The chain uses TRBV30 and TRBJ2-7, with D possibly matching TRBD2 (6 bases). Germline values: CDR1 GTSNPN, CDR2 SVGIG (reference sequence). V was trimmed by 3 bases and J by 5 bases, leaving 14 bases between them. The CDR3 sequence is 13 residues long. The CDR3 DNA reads TGTGCCTGGAGCCACGCGGGGTCGAACGAGCAGTACTTC. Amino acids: CAWSHAGSNEQYF.

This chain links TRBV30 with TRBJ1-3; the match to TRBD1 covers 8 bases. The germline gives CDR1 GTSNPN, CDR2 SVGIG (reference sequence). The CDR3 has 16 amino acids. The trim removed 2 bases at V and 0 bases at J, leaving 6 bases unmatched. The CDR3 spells CAWSSTGAFSGNTIYF. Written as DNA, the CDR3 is TGTGCCTGGAGTTCGACAGGGGCCTTCTCTGGAAACACCATATATTTT.

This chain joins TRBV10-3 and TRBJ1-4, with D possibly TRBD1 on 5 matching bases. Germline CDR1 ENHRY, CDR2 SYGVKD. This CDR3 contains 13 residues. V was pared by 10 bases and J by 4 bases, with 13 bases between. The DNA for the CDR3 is TGTGCCACCGCAGTAGGGGTTAATGAAAAACTGTTTTTT. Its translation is CATAVGVNEKLFF.

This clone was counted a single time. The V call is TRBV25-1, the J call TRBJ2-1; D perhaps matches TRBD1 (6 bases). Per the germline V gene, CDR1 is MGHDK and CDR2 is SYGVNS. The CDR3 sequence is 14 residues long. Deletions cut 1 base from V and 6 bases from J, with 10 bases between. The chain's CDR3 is CASSESAQGNEQFF. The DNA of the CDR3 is TGTGCCAGCAGTGAATCGGCACAGGGCAATGAGCAGTTCTTC.

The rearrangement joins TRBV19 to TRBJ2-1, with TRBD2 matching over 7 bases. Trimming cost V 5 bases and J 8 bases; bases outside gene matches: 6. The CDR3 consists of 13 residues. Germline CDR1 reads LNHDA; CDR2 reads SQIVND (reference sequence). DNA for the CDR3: TGTGCCAGTAGTCGCGGGAGTATCTATGAGCAGTTCTTC. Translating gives CASSRGSIYEQFF.

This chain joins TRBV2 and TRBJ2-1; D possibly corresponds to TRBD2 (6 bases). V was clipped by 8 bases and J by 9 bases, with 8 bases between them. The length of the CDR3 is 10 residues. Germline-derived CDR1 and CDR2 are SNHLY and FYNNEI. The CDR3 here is CASGTVEQFF. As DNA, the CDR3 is TGTGCCAGCGGGACTGTTGAGCAGTTCTTC.

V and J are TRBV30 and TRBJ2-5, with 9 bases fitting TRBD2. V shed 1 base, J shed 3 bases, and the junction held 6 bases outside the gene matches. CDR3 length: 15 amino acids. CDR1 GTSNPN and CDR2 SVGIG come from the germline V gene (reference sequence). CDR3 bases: TGTGCCTGGAGTGGGGGCGGGAGGGCCGAAGAGACCCAGTACTTC. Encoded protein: CAWSGGGRAEETQYF.

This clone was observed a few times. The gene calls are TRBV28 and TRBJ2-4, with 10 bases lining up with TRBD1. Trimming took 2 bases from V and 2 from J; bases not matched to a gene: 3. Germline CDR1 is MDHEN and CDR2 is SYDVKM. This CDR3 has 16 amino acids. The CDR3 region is CASSLRGQGTKNIQYF. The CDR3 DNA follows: TGTGCCAGCAGTTTAAGGGGACAGGGGACCAAAAACATTCAGTACTTC. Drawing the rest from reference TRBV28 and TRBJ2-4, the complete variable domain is DVKVTQSSRYLVKRTGEKVFLECVQDMDHENMFWYRQDPGLGLRLIYFSYDVKMKEKGDIPEGYSVSREKKERFSLILESASTNQTSMYLCASSLRGQGTKNIQYFGAGTRLSVL.

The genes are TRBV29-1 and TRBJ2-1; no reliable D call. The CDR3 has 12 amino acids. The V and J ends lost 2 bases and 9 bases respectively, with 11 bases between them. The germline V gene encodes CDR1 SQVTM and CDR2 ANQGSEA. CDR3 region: CSVELVRTEQFF. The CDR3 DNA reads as TGCAGCGTTGAATTGGTAAGGACTGAGCAGTTCTTC.

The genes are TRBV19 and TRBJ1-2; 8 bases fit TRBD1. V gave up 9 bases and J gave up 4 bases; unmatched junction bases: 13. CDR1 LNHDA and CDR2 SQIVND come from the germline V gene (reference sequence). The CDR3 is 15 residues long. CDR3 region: CASHKTDRGVYGYTF. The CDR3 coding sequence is TGTGCCAGCCACAAGACCGACAGGGGCGTCTATGGCTACACCTTC.

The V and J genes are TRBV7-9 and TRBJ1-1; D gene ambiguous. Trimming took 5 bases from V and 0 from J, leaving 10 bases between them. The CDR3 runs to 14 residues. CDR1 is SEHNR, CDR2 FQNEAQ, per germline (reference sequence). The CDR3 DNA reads TGTGCCAGCAGCAGGTCCTCTTTGAACACTGAAGCTTTCTTT. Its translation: CASSRSSLNTEAFF.